This TCR beta chain came from a study of beta chain features in type 1 diabetes. About the study: Sorted cells numbering over 95,000,000 were examined across all samples. Whole-study findings and limits: TCRB rearrangement may or may not be influenced by HLA type; here this remained unresolved. People with Type 1 diabetes carried modestly yet significantly shorter TCRB CDR3s in all four CD4+ subsets.

V gave up 1 base and J gave up 6 bases; unmatched junction bases: 6. This CDR3 contains 16 residues. The V gene's germline CDR1 is SGHTA and CDR2 FQGNSA. Remarks on this clone: Antigen: not known.

The entirety of the isolated RNA underwent reverse transcription, so expressed TCRB transcripts were sequenced. This table comes from immunoSEQ multiplex PCR, and its TCRdb copy is limited to in-frame clones, with some not included. This sample has 630,000 or so clones, with about an eighth found just once. The sample was naive CD4+ T cells from blood. The sequence came from a man aged 18 to 29 with type 1 diabetes. The chain uses TRBV7-2 and TRBJ2-3, with TRBD2 matching 11 bases. CDR3 sequence (DNA): TGTGCCAGCAGCTTAGTGCTAGCGGGAGGTGGGGATACGCAGTATTTT. Translating it yields CASSLVLAGGGDTQYF. Together with reference TRBV7-2 and TRBJ2-3, the CDR3 gives the full variable domain: GAGVSQSPSNKVTEKGKDVELRCDPISGHTALYWYRQSLGQGLEFLIYFQGNSAPDKSGLPSDRFSAERTGGSVSTLTIQRTQQEDSAVYLCASSLVLAGGGDTQYFGPGTRLTVL.